This T cell receptor (beta chain) was sequenced in a study of OX40 agonist ivuxolimab in advanced cancers. General study points: Researchers report that CD8+ T cells had, on average, more expanded clones than CD4+.

To note about this clone: No antigen is known for it.

This table comes from immunoSEQ multiplex PCR, and its TCRdb copy is limited to in-frame clones, with some not included. The sample includes some 59,000 clones, about 91% of them seen just once. The sample here was CD4+ or CD8+ T cells sorted from blood, taken in a trial of the OX40 agonist ivuxolimab. This TCR derives from an adult with an advanced solid tumor such as melanoma, head and neck, liver or kidney cancer.

The CDR3 DNA sequence: TGTGCCAGCAGTTTCGAAAAGTACAAGGACGAGCAGTACTTC. It codes for CASSFEKYKDEQYF. The genes are TRBV28 and TRBJ2-7; no firm D call. V lost 3 bases and J 5 bases, leaving 14 bases between the germline ends. The CDR3 runs 14 residues. Germline V CDR1 and CDR2: MDHEN, SYDVKM.